This T cell receptor beta chain was captured in a study of cytomegalovirus exposure and HLA in healthy donors. Points from the study as a whole: Indistinguishability led to the exclusion of some V segments, TRBV6-2 and TRBV6-3 included. Sequences of the TCR beta chain were said to predict the HLA-A and HLA-B alleles of most subjects accurately. Later, an analysis found that common viral pathogens appeared to be linked with several of the most significant clusters. A later examination showed that TCR association rates differed by HLA locus, with DRB1 most and HLA-C fewest.

The V gene lost 0 bases and the J gene lost 3 bases, with 5 bases spanning the gap. The CDR3 is made up of 13 amino acids. Germline V gene sequence: CDR1 SGHTA, CDR2 FQGTGA. The PCR employed 60 Vbeta primers together with 13 Jbeta primers. Here immunoSEQ multiplex PCR was the method, and the copy in TCRdb shows in-frame clones only, minus some. Found here are some 90,000 clones, 70% to 80% of them singletons; the top ten hold approximately 0.56%. Regarding this clone: Its antigen is not known. Additional DNA sequences in this sample encode the identical CDR3.

This clonotype was sampled from a man younger than 40 in good health and CMV-seronegative. The sample taken for sequencing was PBMCs. The chain combines TRBV7-3 with TRBJ1-1; D is uncertain. For the CDR3, the DNA is TGTGCCAGCAGCTTAACCCGAGACACTGAAGCTTTCTTT. Protein product: CASSLTRDTEAFF.